The 12 T cell receptor beta chains listed next were all sequenced from one sample in a study of technical replicates of blood from a handful of donors. TCRdb's copy holds only in-frame clones and misses some; the assay was immunoSEQ multiplex PCR. The repertoire holds 82,000 or so clones, with nearly 96% as singletons. The sequencing input was T cells isolated from PBMCs. The receptors here all came from a human donor in good health.

The chain uses TRBV6-1 and TRBJ2-5; D is uncertain. The ends were cut back, 5 bases at V and 5 bases at J, with 12 bases in the middle. Germline V gives CDR1 MNHNS, CDR2 SASEGT. The CDR3 extends over 13 amino acids. The CDR3 DNA follows: TGTGCCAGCAGTAGCATAGTCAGGGAGACCCAGTACTTC. As protein: CASSSIVRETQYF.

The chain uses TRBV2 and TRBJ2-2; D perhaps matches TRBD1 (5 bases). CDR1 and CDR2 (germline): SNHLY, FYNNEI. This CDR3 spans 14 amino acids. Trimming removed 7 bases from V and 1 base from J, with 10 bases in between. CDR3 sequence (DNA): TGTGCCAGCACCGTTGACAGGAACACCGGGGAGCTGTTTTTT. Protein: CASTVDRNTGELFF.

The gene calls are TRBV7-8 and TRBJ2-4; 7 bases line up with TRBD1. Germline V lookup: CDR1 SGHVS, CDR2 FQNEAQ. The CDR3 is 12 amino acids. Losses at the gene ends were 6 bases for V and 5 bases for J; bases not matched to a gene: 1. CDR3 region: CASSDRENIQYF. CDR3 nucleotide sequence: TGTGCCAGCAGTGACAGGGAAAACATTCAGTACTTC.

This clone came up once. The rearrangement joins TRBV9 to TRBJ2-2, with 9 bases matching TRBD2. The germline V gene has CDR1 SGDLS and CDR2 YYNGEE. With 0 bases clipped from V and 5 bases from J, the junction kept 11 bases outside the gene matches. The CDR3 consists of 18 residues. The CDR3 region is CASSVVSGLTSGTGELFF. The CDR3 DNA reads as TGTGCCAGCAGCGTAGTTTCGGGTCTAACTAGCGGGACCGGGGAGCTGTTTTTT.

The chain combines TRBV6-1 with TRBJ1-5; D is perhaps TRBD1 (6 bases). Germline CDR1 reads MNHNS; CDR2 reads SASEGT. The CDR3 covers 15 residues. Between the trimmed V and J ends, which lost 6 bases and 0 bases, there was a span of 12 bases. DNA of the CDR3: TGTGCCAGCAGCGGACAGTTCTATAGCAATCAGCCCCAGCATTTT. It translates to CASSGQFYSNQPQHF.

The chain combines TRBV6-1 with TRBJ1-1, with D possibly being TRBD1 (5 bases). The CDR3 is 16 amino acids. Trimming cost V 3 bases and J 0 bases, with 14 bases left between them. Germline lookup yields CDR1 MNHNS and CDR2 SASEGT. This CDR3 reads CASSDLARAMNTEAFF. CDR3 nucleotide sequence: TGTGCCAGCAGTGATCTCGCCAGGGCAATGAACACTGAAGCTTTCTTT.

The CDR3 loop is CASSLGGQGFTDTQYF. The DNA for the CDR3 is TGTGCCAGCAGTTTGGGGGGACAGGGCTTCACAGATACGCAGTATTTT. V is TRBV27 and J is TRBJ2-3; 9 bases map to TRBD1. The V and J ends lost 3 bases and 2 bases, in that order; junction bases with no gene match: 6. This CDR3 has 16 residues. Germline values: CDR1 MNHEY, CDR2 SMNVEV (reference sequence).

The gene calls are TRBV12-5 and TRBJ2-2, with TRBD2 identical over 8 bases. The CDR3 loop spans 17 amino acids. Germline lookup yields CDR1 LGHNT and CDR2 FRNRAP. Germline trimming cut 0 bases from V and 2 bases from J; bases unmatched to any gene: 5. The DNA for the CDR3 is TGTGCTAGTGGTTTGGTACTGAGCGGGAGTAACACCGGGGAGCTGTTTTTT. Protein sequence: CASGLVLSGSNTGELFF.

The chain joins TRBV7-9 to TRBJ2-7, with 7 bases that match TRBD2. J was trimmed by 6 bases and V by 3 bases; bases with no gene match: 5. This CDR3 contains 13 residues. Germline CDR1 and CDR2: SEHNR and FQNEAQ (reference sequence). The CDR3 reads CASSLVLAGEQYF. CDR3 DNA: TGTGCCAGCAGCTTGGTCTTAGCGGGCGAGCAGTACTTC.

This chain links TRBV30 with TRBJ2-1; 12 bases are a match to TRBD2. This CDR3 has 15 residues. Germline CDR1 and CDR2: GTSNPN and SVGIG (reference sequence). Trimming cost V 1 base and J 5 bases; bases outside gene matches: 3. CDR3 sequence: CAWSGGLAGDNEQFF. Written as DNA, the CDR3 is TGTGCCTGGAGTGGGGGACTAGCGGGCGACAATGAGCAGTTCTTC.

This rearrangement joins TRBV9 to TRBJ2-1; the D is unclear. The CDR3 extends over 13 amino acids. Germline V gives CDR1 SGDLS, CDR2 YYNGEE. V lost 3 bases and J lost 7, with 11 bases in between. The CDR3 bases are TGTGCCAGCAGCGCCGAAGACTTGAATGAGCAGTTCTTC. Translated, it gives CASSAEDLNEQFF.

The rearrangement joins TRBV27 to TRBJ1-1; D is unclear. Germline CDR1 reads MNHEY; CDR2 reads SMNVEV (reference sequence). The V and J ends lost 7 bases and 1 base respectively, with 10 bases between them. CDR3 size: 13 residues. CDR3: CASTLRPNTEAFF. The CDR3 nucleotides read TGTGCCAGCACTCTGAGGCCGAACACTGAAGCTTTCTTT.